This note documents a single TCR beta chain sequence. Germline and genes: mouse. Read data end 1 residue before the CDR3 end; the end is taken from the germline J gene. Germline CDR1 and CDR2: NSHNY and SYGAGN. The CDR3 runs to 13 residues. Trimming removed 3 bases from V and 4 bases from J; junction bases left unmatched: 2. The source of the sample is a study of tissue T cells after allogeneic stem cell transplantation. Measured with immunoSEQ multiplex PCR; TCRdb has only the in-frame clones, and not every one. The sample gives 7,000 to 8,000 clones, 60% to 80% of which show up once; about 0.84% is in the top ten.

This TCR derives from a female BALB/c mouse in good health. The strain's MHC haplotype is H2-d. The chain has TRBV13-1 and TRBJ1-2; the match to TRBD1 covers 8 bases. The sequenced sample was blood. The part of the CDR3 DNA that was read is TGTGCCAGCAGTGCGACAGGGGTCTCCGACTACACC. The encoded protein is CASSATGVSDYT. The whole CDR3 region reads CASSATGVSDYTF.